This entry lists 8 T cell receptor beta chains sequenced from one sample in a study of blood T cell repertoires in COVID-19. Libraries were prepared by immunoSEQ multiplex PCR; TCRdb keeps only in-frame clonotypes and omits some of them. This table holds under 200,000 clones, roughly 91% found once. Sequenced input: peripheral blood. The receptor set was obtained from a middle-aged man with active or convalescent COVID-19.

V usage is TRBV6-4 and J usage is TRBJ2-7, with 7 positions matching TRBD2. Germline V gene data show CDR1 as MRHNA and CDR2 as SNTAGT. The V segment lost 5 bases and the J segment 2 bases; nucleotides outside the gene matches: 6. The CDR3 totals 14 residues. CDR3 loop: CASSLREVPYEQYF. The CDR3 DNA is TGTGCCAGCAGTCTCCGGGAGGTCCCCTACGAGCAGTACTTC.

The chain combines TRBV15 with TRBJ1-1; 7 nucleotides agree with TRBD1. The CDR3 length is 15 residues. Germline-derived CDR1 and CDR2 are LNHNV and YYDKDF (reference sequence). Losses at the gene ends were 0 bases for V and 4 bases for J; bases not matched to a gene: 5. The CDR3 DNA reads as TGTGCCACCAGCAGAGATACAGGGGTGAGCACTGAAGCTTTCTTT. Translation: CATSRDTGVSTEAFF.

This chain links TRBV28 with TRBJ1-6; no reliable D call. CDR1 is MDHEN and CDR2 is SYDVKM in the germline V gene. The CDR3 is 16 amino acids. With 0 bases removed from V and 5 bases from J, the gap between germline ends came to 11 bases. CDR3 region: CASSLWRKPNNSPLHF. CDR3 coding DNA: TGTGCCAGCAGTTTATGGAGGAAACCTAATAATTCACCCCTCCACTTT.

As concerns this clone: The same CDR3 can be traced to other DNA sequences in this sample. V and J are TRBV28 and TRBJ2-6, with a weak D call TRBD1 (6 bases). CDR1 and CDR2 (germline): MDHEN, SYDVKM. This CDR3 spans 15 amino acids. Trimming removed 3 bases from V and 1 base from J, with 7 bases in between. CDR3 in amino acids: CASSFRGSGANVLTF. Here the CDR3 DNA reads TGTGCCAGCAGTTTCAGGGGATCTGGGGCCAACGTCCTGACTTTC.

The chain has TRBV6-5 and TRBJ1-2; no clear D gene. Germline V gene sequence: CDR1 MNHEY, CDR2 SVGAGI. The CDR3 covers 13 residues. V shed 2 bases and J shed 8 bases, with 12 bases lying between them. Written as DNA, the CDR3 is TGTGCCAGCAGTTACGGTTCGGGGAAGGGCTACACCTTC. Its protein is CASSYGSGKGYTF.

The gene calls are TRBV6-2 or TRBV6-3 and TRBJ1-6; 11 bases match TRBD1. The junction had 11 bases not matched to a gene; V was cut back by 5 bases and J by 8 bases. The CDR3 totals 17 residues. CDR1 and CDR2 from the germline V gene are MNHEY and SVGEGT. The CDR3 sequence is CASSPHRDRGLDSPLHF. CDR3 bases: TGTGCCAGCAGTCCACACCGGGACAGGGGGTTGGATTCACCCCTCCACTTT.

On this clone: At the DNA level, this CDR3 is encoded by other sequences in the same sample as well. This chain links TRBV9 with TRBJ2-2; D possibly corresponds to TRBD2 (5 bases). The CDR3 sequence is 14 residues long. Germline V gene sequence: CDR1 SGDLS, CDR2 YYNGEE. The ends were cut back, 0 bases at V and 3 bases at J, with 6 bases in the middle. In DNA form, the CDR3 reads TGTGCCAGCAGCGTAGAGCGGTACACCGGGGAGCTGTTTTTT. Amino acids: CASSVERYTGELFF.

The chain uses TRBV27 and TRBJ1-1; TRBD1 agrees at 7 bases. J was trimmed by 1 base and V by 5 bases; bases with no gene match: 4. The CDR3 loop spans 14 amino acids. The germline gives CDR1 MNHEY, CDR2 SMNVEV (reference sequence). The CDR3 here is CASSIYRGNTEAFF. CDR3 DNA: TGTGCCAGCAGTATCTACAGGGGGAACACTGAAGCTTTCTTT.